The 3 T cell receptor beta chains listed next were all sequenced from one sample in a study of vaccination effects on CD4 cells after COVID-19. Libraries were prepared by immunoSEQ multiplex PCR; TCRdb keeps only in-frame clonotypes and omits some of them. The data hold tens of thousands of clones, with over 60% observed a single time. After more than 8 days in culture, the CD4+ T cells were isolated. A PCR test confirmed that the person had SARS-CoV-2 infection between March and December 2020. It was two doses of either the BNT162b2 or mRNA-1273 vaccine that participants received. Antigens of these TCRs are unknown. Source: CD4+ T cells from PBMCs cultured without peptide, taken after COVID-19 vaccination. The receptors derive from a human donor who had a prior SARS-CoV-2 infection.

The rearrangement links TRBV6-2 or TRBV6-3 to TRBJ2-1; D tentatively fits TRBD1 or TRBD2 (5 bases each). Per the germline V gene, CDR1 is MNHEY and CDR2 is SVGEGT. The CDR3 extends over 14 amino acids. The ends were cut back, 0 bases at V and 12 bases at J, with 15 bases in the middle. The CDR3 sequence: CASSYSMTGPVQFF. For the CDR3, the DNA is TGTGCCAGCAGTTACTCGATGACGGGGCCGGTGCAGTTCTTC.

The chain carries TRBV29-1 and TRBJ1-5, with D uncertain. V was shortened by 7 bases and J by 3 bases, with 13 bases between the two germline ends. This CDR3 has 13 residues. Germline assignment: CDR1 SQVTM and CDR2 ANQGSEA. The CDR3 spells CSGRNGNNQPQHF. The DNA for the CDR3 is TGCAGCGGACGAAACGGAAACAATCAGCCCCAGCATTTT.

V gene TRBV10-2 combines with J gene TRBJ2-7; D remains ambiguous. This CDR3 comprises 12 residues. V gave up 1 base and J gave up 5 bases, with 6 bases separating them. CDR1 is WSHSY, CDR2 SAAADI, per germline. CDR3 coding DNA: TGCGCCAGCAGTGAGTTTGGGGACGAGCAGTACTTC. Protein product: CASSEFGDEQYF.